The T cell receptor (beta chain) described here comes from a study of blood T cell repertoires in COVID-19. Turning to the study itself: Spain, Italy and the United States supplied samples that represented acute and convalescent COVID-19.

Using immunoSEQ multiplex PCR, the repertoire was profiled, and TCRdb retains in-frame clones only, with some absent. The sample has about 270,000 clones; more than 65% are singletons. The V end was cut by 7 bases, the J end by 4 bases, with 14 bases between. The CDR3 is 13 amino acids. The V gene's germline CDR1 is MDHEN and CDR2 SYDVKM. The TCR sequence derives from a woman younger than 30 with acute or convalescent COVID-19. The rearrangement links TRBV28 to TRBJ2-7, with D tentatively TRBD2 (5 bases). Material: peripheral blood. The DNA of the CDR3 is TGTGCCAGCAAATCGGTTAGCGAGTACGAGCAGTACTTC. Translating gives CASKSVSEYEQYF. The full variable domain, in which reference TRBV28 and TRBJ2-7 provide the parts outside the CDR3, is DVKVTQSSRYLVKRTGEKVFLECVQDMDHENMFWYRQDPGLGLRLIYFSYDVKMKEKGDIPEGYSVSREKKERFSLILESASTNQTSMYLCASKSVSEYEQYFGPGTRLTVT.